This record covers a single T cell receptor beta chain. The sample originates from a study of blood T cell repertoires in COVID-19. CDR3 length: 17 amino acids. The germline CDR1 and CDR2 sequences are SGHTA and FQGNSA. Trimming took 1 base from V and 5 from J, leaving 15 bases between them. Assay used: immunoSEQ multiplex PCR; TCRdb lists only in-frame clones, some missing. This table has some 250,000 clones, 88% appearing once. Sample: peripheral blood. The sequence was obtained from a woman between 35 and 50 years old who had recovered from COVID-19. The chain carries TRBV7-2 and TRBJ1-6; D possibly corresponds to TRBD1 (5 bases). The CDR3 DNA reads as TGTGCCAGCAGCTTAGGCAGGGCAGGGAAGAATAATTCACCCCTCCACTTT. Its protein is CASSLGRAGKNNSPLHF.